This T cell receptor beta chain comes out of a study of siplizumab effects on memory and regulatory T cells. General study findings and limits: Assignment to unstimulated subsets succeeded for only a minor fraction of the alloreactive clones.

The CDR3 extends over 17 amino acids. Turning to this clone: Its antigen is not identified.

Profiling relied on immunoSEQ multiplex PCR, and the TCRdb table lists in-frame clones only, not all of them. The sample contains about 100,000 clones, about 90% of which appear only once. This receptor was obtained from a human donor in good health. Sequences were obtained from Tregs sorted from blood. The chain couples TRBV21-1 to TRBJ2-2; the DNA was not used to check the table's D call, TRBD2. TRBV21-1 is a known pseudogene. The CDR3 loop is CASSKARTSGSPGELFF. CDR3 coding DNA: TGTGCCAGCAGCAAAGCCAGGACTAGCGGGAGTCCCGGGGAGCTGTTTTTT.